The clone carrying this T cell receptor beta chain was picked up one time. What it binds is unknown. Separation from the roughly 600-subject first cohort characterized the roughly 110-subject validation cohort, to which the donors belonged. The data stem from a study of cytomegalovirus exposure and HLA in healthy donors. Study observations and caveats: It was found in a later analysis that first-cohort TCR clusters tended to co-occur in the 100 to 150 validation repertoires. Overall, around 150 TCR beta chains were annotated as cytomegalovirus-associated. The dataset shows that most TCR sequences were rare, while some public TCRs occurred in many donors.

Clones were read by immunoSEQ multiplex PCR, and TCRdb kept only the in-frame ones, dropping some. The table includes some 200,000 clones, about 80% detected once. The germline V and J ends were trimmed by 8 bases and 6 bases, with 8 bases remaining between them. The CDR3 has 11 residues. Germline CDR1 and CDR2: SGHAT and FQDESV (reference sequence). Material for sequencing was PBMCs. The chain couples TRBV11-1 to TRBJ2-1; D not resolved. The sequence derives from a woman under 30 in good health and CMV-seropositive. The CDR3: CASPQCNEQFF. The CDR3 DNA follows: TGTGCCAGCCCACAGTGCAATGAGCAGTTCTTC.